The 20 T cell receptor beta chains listed next were all sequenced from one sample in a study of PD-L1 blockade in urothelial cancer (dated by TCRdb to about 2017). This specimen's time point label, interpreted: peripheral blood 6 weeks after treatment start. Library method: the immunoSEQ multiplex PCR assay. TCRdb re-hosts the immuneACCESS table, in-frame sequences only. Its copies lack some clones; in the studies checked, an unresolved V gene accounts for under half of them, and the cause for the rest is not known. The sample table contains approximately 93,000 clones; only one count was recorded for less than 90% of them. The top ten constitute under 8.5% of the sample. Sequenced material: PBMCs, taken around atezolizumab (anti-PD-L1) treatment. These receptors all stem from a man in his 70s with urothelial cancer.

The rearrangement uses TRBV2 and TRBJ1-1; tentatively, D is TRBD1 (5 bases). This CDR3 has 14 amino acids. The V gene lost 7 bases and the J gene lost 5 bases, with 17 bases spanning the gap. CDR1 is SNHLY and CDR2 is FYNNEI in the germline V gene. CDR3 coding DNA: TGTGCCAGCACCCTCGGCAGGGATGGGACTGAAGCTTTCTTT. It specifies CASTLGRDGTEAFF.

This clone was counted only a few times. The gene calls are TRBV4-3 and TRBJ2-6, with a possible D match to TRBD1 (6 bases). Deletions cut 7 bases from V and 2 bases from J, with 12 bases between. CDR1 is LGHNA and CDR2 is YSLEER in the germline V gene. The CDR3 totals 15 residues. The CDR3, as DNA: TGCGCCAGCACCATAAAGGGGGCTGGGGCCAACGTCCTGACTTTC. Translating gives CASTIKGAGANVLTF.

This clone was counted only a few times. The chain couples TRBV4-1 to TRBJ1-4; no reliable D call. Trimming removed 2 bases from V and 4 bases from J, with 11 bases in between. CDR3 length: 15 residues. In germline, CDR1 is MGHRA, CDR2 YSYEKL. The DNA for the CDR3 is TGCGCCAGCAGCCAATACAGTGGATTTAATGAAAAACTGTTTTTT. Its translation is CASSQYSGFNEKLFF.

V and J are TRBV5-1 and TRBJ2-2, with D perhaps matching TRBD1 (5 bases). CDR1 is SGHRS and CDR2 is YFSETQ in the germline V gene. Trimming removed 2 bases from V and 0 bases from J, with 8 bases in between. The CDR3 covers 15 residues. For the CDR3, the DNA is TGCGCCAGCAGCTTCCAGGGATCGAACACCGGGGAGCTGTTTTTT. Its translation is CASSFQGSNTGELFF.

The chain links TRBV5-4 to TRBJ1-5, with a possible D match to TRBD1 (6 bases). This CDR3 comprises 15 residues. The V end lost 0 bases, the J end lost 4 bases, and 11 bases lay between the germline ends. The germline V gene encodes CDR1 SGHNT and CDR2 YYREEE (reference sequence). CDR3 sequence: CASSLEGQGNQPQHF. CDR3 nucleotides: TGTGCCAGCAGCTTGGAGGGGCAGGGGAATCAGCCCCAGCATTTT.

J is TRBJ1-4 and V is TRBV14, with D uncertain. V gave up 5 bases and J gave up 7 bases, with 11 bases separating them. Germline V gene sequence: CDR1 SGHDN, CDR2 FVKESK. CDR3 length: 13 residues. CDR3 sequence reads: CASSYMGVEKLFF. The CDR3 coding sequence is TGTGCCAGCAGCTACATGGGCGTTGAAAAACTGTTTTTT. Full variable domain (missing parts from reference TRBV14 and TRBJ1-4): EAGVTQFPSHSVIEKGQTVTLRCDPISGHDNLYWYRRVMGKEIKFLLHFVKESKQDESGMPNNRFLAERTGGTYSTLKVQPAELEDSGVYFCASSYMGVEKLFFGSGTQLSVL.

This clone was detected once. No DNA is shown, since the ends of the CDR3 on it are uncertain; the CDR3 is the one TCRdb lists. The V gene is TRBV2, the J gene TRBJ1-4; TRBD1, the table's D call, lacks a check against the DNA. Germline V lookup: CDR1 SNHLY, CDR2 FYNNEI. The CDR3 totals 15 residues, both ends included. The CDR3 loop reads CASSEAGRQEKNCFF.

The chain couples TRBV6-1 to TRBJ2-3, with D possibly matching TRBD2 (5 bases). Between the trimmed V and J ends, which lost 2 bases and 3 bases, there was a span of 12 bases. The germline V gene encodes CDR1 MNHNS and CDR2 SASEGT. The CDR3 sequence is 15 residues long. The CDR3 is CASSENVGETDTQYF. The CDR3 bases are TGTGCCAGCAGTGAAAATGTCGGGGAAACAGATACGCAGTATTTT.

The chain uses TRBV19 and TRBJ2-5, with a tentative D call TRBD1 (6 bases). This CDR3 has 14 residues. The V end was cut by 5 bases, the J end by 2 bases, with 12 bases between. Per germline, CDR1 LNHDA and CDR2 SQIVND (reference sequence). CDR3 DNA: TGTGCCAGTAGTCCCCGGACAGAACAAGAGACCCAGTACTTC. Its translation: CASSPRTEQETQYF.

The chain uses TRBV7-9 and TRBJ1-2; 8 bases are shared with TRBD1. V trimming: 3 bases; J trimming: 8 bases; junction bases outside the gene matches: 5. Germline-derived CDR1 and CDR2 are SEHNR and FQNEAQ (reference sequence). CDR3 length: 13 residues. For the CDR3, the DNA is TGTGCCAGCAGCTTCGGACAGGGAAGGGGCTACACCTTC. Translated: CASSFGQGRGYTF.

The CDR3 is CASSVGDWASYEQYF. The CDR3 nucleotides are TGTGCCAGTAGTGTAGGGGACTGGGCCTCCTACGAGCAGTACTTC. The chain combines TRBV19 with TRBJ2-7, with D maybe TRBD2 (6 bases). The V gene lost 5 bases and the J gene lost 0 bases, with 14 bases spanning the gap. Germline V CDR1 and CDR2: LNHDA, SQIVND (reference sequence). The CDR3 length is 15 residues. The variable domain in full, completed from reference TRBV19 and TRBJ2-7, reads DGGITQSPKYLFRKEGQNVTLSCEQNLNHDAMYWYRQDPGQGLRLIYYSQIVNDFQKGDIAEGYSVSREKKESFPLTVTSAQKNPTAFYLCASSVGDWASYEQYFGPGTRLTVT.

CDR3 sequence reads: CASSLDRGLNSPLHF. CDR3 DNA sequence: TGTGCCAGCAGCTTGGACAGGGGGCTTAATTCACCCCTCCACTTT. The chain has TRBV5-4 and TRBJ1-6; TRBD1 aligns across 9 bases. Trimming took 0 bases from V and 6 from J; bases not matched to a gene: 1. CDR1 is SGHNT and CDR2 is YYREEE in the germline V gene (reference sequence). This CDR3 spans 15 amino acids.

V is TRBV12-5 and J is TRBJ1-1, with no clear D. Between the trimmed V and J ends, which lost 2 bases and 6 bases, there was a span of 10 bases. Germline V gene sequence: CDR1 LGHNT, CDR2 FRNRAP. The CDR3 runs to 13 residues. CDR3 sequence: CASGLSRRAEAFF. The CDR3 bases are TGTGCTAGTGGTTTGAGTCGGAGGGCTGAAGCTTTCTTT.

V is TRBV30 and J is TRBJ2-2; 7 nucleotides match TRBD1. Germline V gene lookup returns CDR1 GTSNPN and CDR2 SVGIG (reference sequence). The CDR3 consists of 11 residues. J gave up 4 bases and V 8 bases, and 1 base lay outside the gene matches. The CDR3 nucleotides read TGTGCCCGACAGGGCACCGGGGAGCTGTTTTTT. It translates to CARQGTGELFF.

This chain connects TRBV7-6 to TRBJ2-2; 9 bases agree with TRBD2. CDR1 SGHVS and CDR2 FNYEAQ come from the germline V gene. V was pared by 5 bases and J by 4 bases, with 5 bases of the junction left unmatched. CDR3 length: 15 residues. CDR3 protein: CASSPWTSATGELFF. The DNA of the CDR3 is TGTGCCAGCAGCCCCTGGACTAGCGCCACCGGGGAGCTGTTTTTT.

This clone was detected a few times. V gene TRBV21-1 combines with J gene TRBJ2-4; the D call of TRBD1 is as the table states it, not checked on the DNA. TRBV21-1 is shown as a pseudogene. The CDR3 extends over 16 amino acids. The DNA for the CDR3 is TGTGCCAGCAGCAAAGAGAACAGGCTAGCCAAAAACATTCAGTACTTC. Translation gives CASSKENRLAKNIQYF.

The chain joins TRBV7-2 to TRBJ2-2; D gene ambiguous. The germline V gene has CDR1 SGHTA and CDR2 FQGNSA. The V gene lost 5 bases and the J gene lost 4 bases, with 11 bases spanning the gap. CDR3 length equals 14 residues. CDR3: CASSPQPSTGELFF. The CDR3, as DNA: TGTGCCAGCAGCCCACAACCTAGCACCGGGGAGCTGTTTTTT.

This clone appeared many times. The chain carries TRBV7-6 and TRBJ1-5; weak D call: TRBD1 (6 bases). V gave up 5 bases and J gave up 3 bases, with 14 bases separating them. Germline V gene data show CDR1 as SGHVS and CDR2 as FNYEAQ. The CDR3 covers 15 residues. The CDR3 is CASSVGAGDNQPQHF. DNA for the CDR3: TGTGCCAGCAGCGTGGGGGCCGGGGACAATCAGCCCCAGCATTTT.

The table lists this clone with a few counts. The J gene is TRBJ2-7, the V gene TRBV13; perhaps TRBD1 as D (5 bases). The germline gives CDR1 PRHDT, CDR2 FYEKMQ (reference sequence). Trimming took 3 bases from V and 3 from J, leaving 6 bases between them. CDR3 length: 12 amino acids. The chain's CDR3 is CASSFTGYEQYF. In DNA form, the CDR3 reads TGTGCCAGCAGCTTCACAGGCTACGAGCAGTACTTC. Full variable domain (remainder filled in from reference TRBV13 and TRBJ2-7): AAGVIQSPRHLIKEKRETATLKCYPIPRHDTVYWYQQGPGQDPQFLISFYEKMQSDKGSIPDRFSAQQFSDYHSELNMSSLELGDSALYFCASSFTGYEQYFGPGTRLTVT.

The chain uses TRBV5-1 and TRBJ2-5, with D possibly being TRBD1 (5 bases). The V gene lost 4 bases and the J gene lost 5 bases, with 18 bases spanning the gap. The germline V gene has CDR1 SGHRS and CDR2 YFSETQ. This CDR3 contains 15 residues. The CDR3 loop is CASSPLSSPGETQYF. CDR3 DNA: TGCGCCAGCAGCCCCTTGAGTTCTCCAGGGGAGACCCAGTACTTC.